What follows are 22 T cell receptor beta chains derived from one specimen sequenced in a study of blood T cell repertoires in COVID-19. This table comes from immunoSEQ multiplex PCR, and its TCRdb copy is limited to in-frame clones, with some not included. The sample lists a few hundred thousand clones, about nine tenths occurring once. Specimen: peripheral blood. The source of these receptors is a woman aged 50 to 65 who had recovered from COVID-19.

V and J are TRBV15 and TRBJ1-1; D is unclear. CDR3 length: 14 amino acids. Trimming took off 0 bases at V and 1 base at J, with 6 bases between the two ends. CDR1 and CDR2 from the germline V gene are LNHNV and YYDKDF (reference sequence). The chain's CDR3 is CATSRDPQNTEAFF. CDR3 nucleotides: TGTGCCACCAGCAGAGATCCACAGAACACTGAAGCTTTCTTT. Full variable domain (rest looked up from reference TRBV15 and TRBJ1-1): DAMVIQNPRYQVTQFGKPVTLSCSQTLNHNVMYWYQQKSSQAPKLLFHYYDKDFNNEADTPDNFQSRRPNTSFCFLDIRSPGLGDTAMYLCATSRDPQNTEAFFGQGTRLTVV.

The gene calls are TRBV4-1 and TRBJ2-7; D possibly corresponds to TRBD1 (6 bases). Germline CDR1 and CDR2: MGHRA and YSYEKL. The CDR3 spans 13 residues. Trimming removed 6 bases from V and 2 bases from J, with 11 bases in between. The CDR3 nucleotides read TGCGCCAGCAGAGGGACAAAGGCCTACGAGCAGTACTTC. It is translated as CASRGTKAYEQYF.

V is TRBV5-4 and J is TRBJ1-3, with D possibly being TRBD1 (5 bases). Per the germline V gene, CDR1 is SGHNT and CDR2 is YYREEE (reference sequence). V shed 0 bases and J shed 4 bases, with 11 bases lying between them. The CDR3 sequence is 15 residues long. The CDR3 DNA follows: TGTGCCAGCAGCTTGGCAGGGCGGAGCGGAAACACCATATATTTT. This sequence encodes CASSLAGRSGNTIYF.

The chain uses TRBV28 and TRBJ2-2; a weak D match, TRBD1 (6 bases). The CDR3 is 13 amino acids. V lost 5 bases and J lost 4, with 8 bases in between. Germline lookup yields CDR1 MDHEN and CDR2 SYDVKM. The CDR3 loop reads CASSPQGTGELFF. In DNA, the CDR3 is TGTGCCAGCAGTCCACAGGGCACCGGGGAGCTGTTTTTT. The whole variable domain, remainder taken from reference TRBV28 and TRBJ2-2, is DVKVTQSSRYLVKRTGEKVFLECVQDMDHENMFWYRQDPGLGLRLIYFSYDVKMKEKGDIPEGYSVSREKKERFSLILESASTNQTSMYLCASSPQGTGELFFGEGSRLTVL.

The chain is built from TRBV16 and TRBJ2-3; possible D gene TRBD2, 5 bases. With 2 bases removed from V and 1 base from J, the gap between germline ends came to 16 bases. The CDR3 runs to 17 residues. CDR1 KGHSY and CDR2 FQNENV come from the germline V gene. As DNA, the CDR3 is TGTGCCAGCAGCCAAACATCACCTCGGACTGGCACAGATACGCAGTATTTT. Translation: CASSQTSPRTGTDTQYF.

V gene TRBV28 combines with J gene TRBJ1-1; no clear D. This CDR3 has 12 amino acids. The germline V and J ends were trimmed by 7 bases and 3 bases, with 9 bases remaining between them. Looked up from germline, CDR1 is MDHEN and CDR2 is SYDVKM. CDR3 sequence: CASNSRYTEAFF. The CDR3 DNA is TGTGCCAGCAACAGTCGGTACACTGAAGCTTTCTTT.

The CDR3 DNA is TGTGCCAGCAGCACCCGGCAGGGGAATAACTATGGCTACACCTTC. As protein: CASSTRQGNNYGYTF. The chain recombines TRBV5-4 with TRBJ1-2; D is perhaps TRBD1 (6 bases). This CDR3 contains 15 residues. Germline V CDR1 and CDR2: SGHNT, YYREEE (reference sequence). The V end lost 4 bases, the J end lost 1 base, and 14 bases lay between the germline ends.

The chain's CDR3 is CASSEFAGEETQYF. CDR3 in DNA: TGTGCCAGCAGTGAATTTGCAGGCGAAGAGACCCAGTACTTC. V is TRBV2 and J is TRBJ2-5; unclear D gene. CDR1 and CDR2 from the germline V gene are SNHLY and FYNNEI. CDR3 length: 14 residues. The V gene lost 2 bases and the J gene lost 3 bases, with 10 bases spanning the gap. Based on the CDR3 plus reference TRBV2 and TRBJ2-5, the full variable domain is EPEVTQTPSHQVTQMGQEVILRCVPISNHLYFYWYRQILGQKVEFLVSFYNNEISEKSEIFDDQFSVERPDGSNFTLKIRSTKLEDSAMYFCASSEFAGEETQYFGPGTRLLVL.

CDR3 loop: CASSYGTEAFF. In DNA form, the CDR3 reads TGTGCCAGCTCATACGGGACTGAAGCTTTCTTT. This sequence joins TRBV18 and TRBJ1-1; no definite D call. Germline CDR1 reads KGHSH; CDR2 reads LQKENI. The CDR3 sequence is 11 residues long. The ends were cut back, 5 bases at V and 5 bases at J, with 6 bases in the middle.

This clone was picked up a small number of times. This rearrangement joins TRBV4-1 to TRBJ1-2; maybe TRBD1 (5 bases). The CDR3 loop spans 15 amino acids. Germline V gives CDR1 MGHRA, CDR2 YSYEKL. V lost 2 bases and J 8 bases, leaving 18 bases between the germline ends. The CDR3 sequence is CASSQPIGTGRGYTF. In nucleotides, the CDR3 is TGCGCCAGCAGCCAACCAATCGGAACAGGACGGGGCTACACCTTC.

The chain joins TRBV19 to TRBJ1-2; maybe TRBD1 (5 bases). V was trimmed by 5 bases and J by 4 bases, leaving 11 bases between them. The V gene's germline CDR1 is LNHDA and CDR2 SQIVND (reference sequence). The CDR3 extends over 13 amino acids. CDR3 in DNA: TGTGCCAGTAGTGGAGACAGTCGCTATGGCTACACCTTC. Amino acids: CASSGDSRYGYTF.

This clone came up a few times. The chain joins TRBV5-4 to TRBJ2-1, with a weak D call TRBD1 (6 bases). CDR1 and CDR2 (germline): SGHNT, YYREEE (reference sequence). This CDR3 comprises 14 residues. Trimming removed 4 bases at V and 5 bases at J, with 13 bases between. CDR3 DNA sequence: TGTGCCAGCAGCCCCCAGGACAGAAACAATGAGCAGTTCTTC. It codes for CASSPQDRNNEQFF. Full variable domain (outside the CDR3, taken from reference TRBV5-4 and TRBJ2-1): ETGVTQSPTHLIKTRGQQVTLRCSSQSGHNTVSWYQQALGQGPQFIFQYYREEENGRGNFPPRFSGLQFPNYSSELNVNALELDDSALYLCASSPQDRNNEQFFGPGTRLTVL.

The chain uses TRBV3-1 (or the pseudogene TRBV3-2) and TRBJ1-4; the match to TRBD1 covers 8 bases. CDR3 length equals 12 residues. Germline V gene data show CDR1 as LGHDT and CDR2 as YNNKEL (reference sequence). J was trimmed by 8 bases and V by 8 bases; bases with no gene match: 4. CDR3 DNA: TGTGCCAGCGCGGACAGGGAAGAAAAACTGTTTTTT. Translated, it gives CASADREEKLFF.

This chain uses TRBV19 with TRBJ1-2; 9 bases map to TRBD1. This CDR3 spans 19 amino acids. Per germline, CDR1 LNHDA and CDR2 SQIVND (reference sequence). Trimming at V came to 6 bases and at J to 4 bases, leaving 21 bases not matched to a gene. Written as DNA, the CDR3 is TGTGCCAGTAGCGCTCCCACAGGGGGCAGGATGCATTTGCGCTATGGCTACACCTTC. Amino acids: CASSAPTGGRMHLRYGYTF.

This rearrangement joins TRBV14 to TRBJ1-1; 9 positions agree with TRBD1. Trimming removed 4 bases from V and 10 bases from J; junction bases left unmatched: 7. The CDR3 is made up of 13 amino acids. CDR1 is SGHDN and CDR2 is FVKESK in the germline V gene. The CDR3 loop is CASSLTGGGVAFF. The CDR3 nucleotides are TGTGCCAGCAGCCTGACAGGGGGTGGGGTAGCTTTCTTT.

CDR3 sequence reads: CASSQAGGGGEKLFF. CDR3 DNA sequence: TGTGCCAGCAGCCAAGCTGGCGGGGGTGGCGAAAAACTGTTTTTT. The chain couples TRBV3-1 (or the pseudogene TRBV3-2) to TRBJ1-4; TRBD1 is a possible D gene (5 bases). Trimming took off 1 base at V and 8 bases at J, with 14 bases between the two ends. CDR1 is LGHDT, CDR2 YNNKEL, per germline (reference sequence). The CDR3 loop spans 15 amino acids.

V gene TRBV7-2 combines with J gene TRBJ1-1, with D maybe TRBD1 (5 bases). This CDR3 has 15 amino acids. Trimming removed 1 base from V and 5 bases from J, with 14 bases in between. CDR1 is SGHTA and CDR2 is FQGNSA in the germline V gene. The chain's CDR3 is CASSLEGRAQTEAFF. The CDR3 nucleotides are TGTGCCAGCAGCTTAGAGGGCAGGGCACAGACTGAAGCTTTCTTT.

The chain combines TRBV12-3 or TRBV12-4 with TRBJ1-5; the D is unclear. V gave up 3 bases and J gave up 9 bases, with 9 bases separating them. The CDR3 contains 12 residues. CDR3 coding DNA: TGTGCCAGCAGTTTTTCTACCCGGCCCCAGCATTTT. It translates to CASSFSTRPQHF.

This clone was observed a single time. The identical CDR3 is also encoded by other nucleotide sequences in the sample. The CDR3 sequence: CASSLVAGGTYEQYF. The CDR3 nucleotides read TGCGCCAGCAGCTTGGTCGCGGGAGGGACCTACGAGCAGTACTTC. This chain joins TRBV5-1 and TRBJ2-7; 9 positions agree with TRBD2. CDR3 length: 15 residues. Trimming took 0 bases from V and 2 from J; bases not matched to a gene: 3. Germline V gene lookup returns CDR1 SGHRS and CDR2 YFSETQ.

The gene calls are TRBV27 and TRBJ1-5; D is ambiguous. The CDR3 extends over 14 amino acids. The ends were cut back, 2 bases at V and 5 bases at J, with 10 bases in the middle. Per germline, CDR1 MNHEY and CDR2 SMNVEV (reference sequence). The DNA for the CDR3 is TGTGCCAGCAGTTTAGGTGGCAGTTATCAGCCCCAGCATTTT. This sequence encodes CASSLGGSYQPQHF.

V is TRBV5-6 and J is TRBJ2-7; TRBD1 agrees at 7 bases. Per germline, CDR1 SGHDT and CDR2 YYEEEE. The ends lost 2 bases at V and 5 bases at J; junction bases unmatched: 1. The CDR3 contains 12 residues. The CDR3 spells CASSFDRDEQYF. For the CDR3, the DNA is TGTGCCAGCAGCTTTGACAGGGACGAGCAGTACTTC.

This chain connects TRBV14 to TRBJ2-7; D is perhaps TRBD2 (5 bases). Deletions cut 2 bases from V and 7 bases from J, with 15 bases between. The germline CDR1 and CDR2 sequences are SGHDN and FVKESK. This CDR3 has 14 amino acids. CDR3 residues: CASSQTPQTGEQYF. The CDR3 DNA is TGTGCCAGCAGCCAAACTCCACAGACGGGAGAGCAGTACTTC.